This is a list of T cell receptor beta chains from one sample in a study of cytomegalovirus exposure and HLA in healthy donors. The assay was immunoSEQ multiplex PCR, and TCRdb's table has in-frame clones only and misses some. The table includes 150,000 to 200,000 clones, about three quarters detected once. Material: PBMCs. These receptors originate from a woman aged 25 to 39 in good health and CMV-seropositive. CDR3s include the opening cysteine and the closing phenylalanine or tryptophan. The D gene is left open where the match is weak. Where a row states a size, it is once, few, many or the class of an expanded clone; other rows omit it.

clone_size	d_call	v_call	j_call	cdr3_nt	cdr3_aa
.	.	TRBV28	TRBJ2-1	TGTGCCAGCAGTTTGAGTGGCTCCTACAATGAGCAGTTCTTC	CASSLSGSYNEQFF
.	.	TRBV4-1	TRBJ2-3	TGCGCCAGCAGCCTTCGACAGGTTATCACAGATACGCAGTATTTT	CASSLRQVITDTQYF
.	.	TRBV7-9	TRBJ1-3	TGTGCCAGCAGCTTTAATCTCGGCTCTGGAAACACCATATATTTT	CASSFNLGSGNTIYF
few	TRBD1	TRBV29-1	TRBJ1-2	TGCAGCGGGAAAGACAGGGTTTATGGCTACACCTTC	CSGKDRVYGYTF
.	.	TRBV27	TRBJ2-5	TGTGCCAGCAGTTCCCCGACAGAGTACCAAGAGACCCAGTACTTC	CASSSPTEYQETQYF
.	.	TRBV7-8	TRBJ1-5	TGTGCCAGCAGCTTAGCCCGGGGGAATCAGCCCCAGCATTTT	CASSLARGNQPQHF
.	TRBD1	TRBV18	TRBJ2-7	TGTGCCAGCTCACCACAGGGACAGGGAGCCTACGAGCAGTACTTC	CASSPQGQGAYEQYF
.	.	TRBV7-3	TRBJ2-1	TGTGCCAGCAGCTTAAGGCTTGGCAATGAGCAGTTCTTC	CASSLRLGNEQFF
.	TRBD2	TRBV15	TRBJ2-1	TGTGCCACCAGCACCGGGCGGGAGGGCCTCGATGAGCAGTTCTTC	CATSTGREGLDEQFF
.	TRBD2	TRBV6-5	TRBJ2-3	TGTGCCAGCAGTTACTCGGGACTAGCGGGAGCAGATACGCAGTATTTT	CASSYSGLAGADTQYF
.	.	TRBV5-1	TRBJ2-2	TGCGCCAGCAGCCCGCAAGGGAGTTCCGGGGAGCTGTTTTTT	CASSPQGSSGELFF
.	.	TRBV4-1	TRBJ2-3	TGCGCCAGCAGCCAAGAGTATTGGCGGAGTAGGCCAGATACGCAGTATTTT	CASSQEYWRSRPDTQYF
once	.	TRBV10-3	TRBJ1-1	TGTGCCATCAGTGCCTCAGGGCAGAACACTGAAGCTTTCTTT	CAISASGQNTEAFF
.	TRBD1	TRBV27	TRBJ1-1	TGTGCCAGCAGTCCGGGACAGGGCCAAATGAACACTGAAGCTTTCTTT	CASSPGQGQMNTEAFF
.	TRBD1	TRBV6-1	TRBJ2-7	TGTGCCAGCACCACGGGACAGGGCTCCTACGAGCAGTACTTC	CASTTGQGSYEQYF
.	.	TRBV2	TRBJ1-2	TGTGCCAGCAGGACAGAATTGCCCAACTATGGCTACACCTTC	CASRTELPNYGYTF
once	TRBD1	TRBV7-6	TRBJ2-7	TGTGCCAGCAGCCCCCGCACAGGGGTGTACGAGCAGTACTTC	CASSPRTGVYEQYF
.	TRBD1	TRBV5-1	TRBJ1-1	TGCGCCAGCAGCTTGGCCGGGACAGGGAGAACTGAAGCTTTCTTT	CASSLAGTGRTEAFF
.	.	TRBV2	TRBJ2-1	TGTGCCAGCGCCCTCCCCGGCAATGAGCAGTTCTTC	CASALPGNEQFF
.	TRBD1	TRBV7-2	TRBJ1-5	TGTGCCAGCAGCGGACAGGGGCATCAGCCCCAGCATTTT	CASSGQGHQPQHF
.	TRBD2	TRBV30	TRBJ2-7	TGTGCCTGGAGTGTACCCCGAGCGGGAGGGCCCGTTACCCCTTACGAGCAGTACTTC	CAWSVPRAGGPVTPYEQYF
.	TRBD1	TRBV5-6	TRBJ2-7	TGTGCCAGCAGCTTTTTAGGGACAGGGGTATCCGAGCAGTACTTC	CASSFLGTGVSEQYF
.	.	TRBV5-6	TRBJ2-1	TGTGCCAGCAGCAAGGGACTAGGGGGCTATGAGCAGTTCTTC	CASSKGLGGYEQFF